The 18 T cell receptor beta chains listed next were all sequenced from one sample in a study of blood T cells in healthy people across ages. For the second PCR, which ran for about 7 to 12 cycles, a sample-barcoded 5' primer and a J-beta primer mix were used. TCRdb reanalysed the 5' RACE reads using MiXCR and keeps one entry per CDR3 protein. The data contain about 570,000 distinct CDR3 sequences, 25% to 30% of them singletons. Sequenced sample: blood. All receptors come from a woman in her seventies in good health.

This chain joins TRBV5-1 and TRBJ1-5, with a tentative D call TRBD1 (6 bases). Trimming cost V 5 bases and J 5 bases, with 14 bases left between them. This CDR3 has 14 residues. The V gene's germline CDR1 is SGHRS and CDR2 YFSETQ. DNA for the CDR3: TGCGCCAGCAGTTCGGGACAAGAGGATCAGCCCCAGCATTTT. It translates to CASSSGQEDQPQHF.

This clonotype was detected a few times. The CDR3 loop is CSVGQGGGDEQFF. The CDR3, as DNA: TGCAGCGTTGGACAGGGTGGTGGCGATGAGCAGTTCTTC. The chain couples TRBV29-1 to TRBJ2-5; 7 bases map to TRBD1. The DNA end is a closer match to TRBJ2-1, so the J assignment may be wrong. The germline V gene has CDR1 SQVTM and CDR2 ANQGSEA. The CDR3 extends over 13 amino acids.

The rearrangement joins TRBV4-3 to TRBJ1-2; D is possibly TRBD1 (5 bases). V was trimmed by 3 bases and J by 5 bases, leaving 13 bases between them. CDR3 length: 14 amino acids. In germline, CDR1 is LGHNA, CDR2 YSLEER. CDR3 bases: TGCGCCAGCAGCCAGGGGCGGGCGACTTATGGCTACACCTTC. Its protein is CASSQGRATYGYTF.

The chain carries TRBV20-1 and TRBJ2-1; D perhaps matches TRBD2 (6 bases). The end of the DNA aligns better with TRBJ2-7, so the J call may be wrong. CDR3 size: 14 residues. Germline assignment: CDR1 DFQATT and CDR2 SNEGSKA (reference sequence). CDR3 nucleotide sequence: TGCAGTGCTAGGAAATATGGAGGGCGCTACGAGCAGTACTTC. Its protein product is CSARKYGGRYEQYF.

The genes are TRBV7-2 and TRBJ1-5; TRBD1 agrees at 8 bases. CDR1 is SGHTA, CDR2 FQGNSA, per germline. CDR3 length: 18 amino acids. V shed 1 base and J 1 base; nucleotides not matched to a gene: 9. DNA of the CDR3: TGTGCCAGCAGCTTAGTACTATCCCGGACAGGGAGCAATCAGCCCCAGCATTTT. Its translation is CASSLVLSRTGSNQPQHF.

In this sample, this clonotype turned up a few times. With a much larger clone just one base away, this may be a read error. As DNA, the CDR3 is TGTGCCAGCAGCGTAGTGATCCAAGCTAACTATGGCCACACCTTC. Amino acid sequence: CASSVVIQANYGHTF. J is TRBJ1-2 and V is TRBV9; D is uncertain. The germline V gene encodes CDR1 SGDLS and CDR2 YYNGEE. The CDR3 covers 15 residues.

This clonotype has a handful of counts. The chain carries TRBV20-1 and TRBJ2-3; TRBD2 aligns across 10 bases. Germline CDR1 reads DFQATT; CDR2 reads SNEGSKA (reference sequence). This CDR3 comprises 16 residues. Losses at the gene ends were 5 bases for V and 13 bases for J; bases not matched to a gene: 21. The CDR3 spells CSAASVASGGPPRKYF. CDR3 nucleotides: TGCAGTGCTGCGAGCGTGGCTAGCGGGGGCCCCCCAAGAAAGTATTTT.

The rearrangement links TRBV24-1 to TRBJ1-2; possible D gene TRBD1, 6 bases. The CDR3 has 15 residues. Germline-derived CDR1 and CDR2 are KGHDR and SFDVKD. V lost 2 bases and J 3 bases, leaving 12 bases between the germline ends. The CDR3, as DNA: TGTGCCACCAGTGATTCCGACCCAGGGGACTATGGCTACACCTTC. It yields the protein CATSDSDPGDYGYTF.

The chain uses TRBV12-3 or TRBV12-4 and TRBJ2-5; TRBD1 is a possible D gene (6 bases). Trimming removed 6 bases from V and 4 bases from J, with 12 bases in between. The CDR3 runs 13 residues. CDR3 DNA sequence: TGTGCCAGCAGCGGACAGAGAATAGAGACCCAGTACTTC. Translated: CASSGQRIETQYF.

This sequence joins TRBV27 and TRBJ2-7, with a tentative D call TRBD1 (6 bases). Trimming removed 3 bases at V and 0 bases at J, with 9 bases between. Germline V gives CDR1 MNHEY, CDR2 SMNVEV (reference sequence). The length of the CDR3 is 14 residues. In DNA form, the CDR3 reads TGTGCCAGCAGTTTGCTAGGGGGCTCCTACGAGCAGTACTTC. Translation: CASSLLGGSYEQYF.

In this sample, this clonotype turned up a few times. The CDR3 DNA reads as TGCAGTGCTAGAGATGGTGTCATGAACACTGAAGCTTTCTTT. This sequence encodes CSARDGVMNTEAFF. This chain joins TRBV20-1 and TRBJ1-1, with D unclear. The V and J ends lost 0 bases and 0 bases respectively, with 8 bases between them. Germline V CDR1 and CDR2: DFQATT, SNEGSKA (reference sequence). The CDR3 loop spans 14 amino acids.

This clonotype was found a few times. The chain links TRBV7-2 to TRBJ1-2; no reliable D call. Germline V gene sequence: CDR1 SGHTA, CDR2 FQGNSA. Trimming stripped 5 bases from V and 4 bases from J, with 17 bases between. The CDR3 spans 15 residues. The CDR3 DNA reads TGTGCCAGCAGCCGTGACGGACGCGGTGGCTATGGCTACACCTTC. Protein: CASSRDGRGGYGYTF.

This chain links TRBV7-9 with TRBJ1-2, with a possible D match to TRBD1 (5 bases). The CDR3 is made up of 14 amino acids. V was trimmed by 5 bases and J by 6 bases, leaving 16 bases between them. Germline CDR1 and CDR2: SEHNR and FQNEAQ (reference sequence). CDR3 in DNA: TGTGCCAGCAGCCCCTGGCAGGGTATACATGGCTACACCTTC. The encoded protein is CASSPWQGIHGYTF.

This clonotype was observed a handful of times. The chain is built from TRBV6-2 or TRBV6-3 and TRBJ1-4, with 12 bases fitting TRBD1. CDR1 and CDR2 (germline): MNHEY, SVGEGT. The length of the CDR3 is 17 residues. V lost 7 bases, J lost 7 bases, and 13 bases stayed unmatched. Written as DNA, the CDR3 is TGTGCCAGCAAAGGAGGCGGGACAGGGGGCGTTGGTGAAAAACTGTTTTTT. Translating gives CASKGGGTGGVGEKLFF.

In its sample, this clonotype was seen a few times. This CDR3 reads CASTSGTINTEAFF. The CDR3 nucleotides read TGTGCCAGCACCTCCGGTACGATCAACACTGAAGCTTTCTTT. J is TRBJ1-1 and V is TRBV12-3 or TRBV12-4, with D unresolved. V lost 7 bases, J lost 2 bases, and 14 bases lay in between. This CDR3 comprises 14 residues.

The chain has TRBV12-3 or TRBV12-4 and TRBJ2-5, with D possibly matching TRBD2 (6 bases). The end of the DNA is better explained by TRBJ2-1, so the J call may be wrong. The CDR3 is 15 residues long. The DNA for the CDR3 is TGTGCCAGCAGTTTAGGGGGGGAGGTCGGGAATGAGCAGTTCTTC. Translation gives CASSLGGEVGNEQFF.

The gene calls are TRBV4-3 and TRBJ2-5; 8 nucleotides match TRBD2. The J call may be in error: the DNA end matches TRBJ2-1 better. CDR3 length: 17 amino acids. Looked up from germline, CDR1 is LGHNA and CDR2 is YSLEER. DNA of the CDR3: TGCGCCAGCAGCCAAGGGGTTCAAATAGCGGGGCTCAATGAGCAGTTCTTC. Amino acids: CASSQGVQIAGLNEQFF.

This clonotype was detected only a few times. DNA of the CDR3: TGCGCCAGCAGCCAAGCTCGGGTCGGGACAGGGGGACTAGCCAAAAACATTCAGTACTTC. It encodes CASSQARVGTGGLAKNIQYF. V gene TRBV4-1 combines with J gene TRBJ2-4, with 11 bases that match TRBD1. The CDR3 consists of 20 residues. The V gene's germline CDR1 is MGHRA and CDR2 YSYEKL. Trimming at V came to 1 base and at J to 0 bases, leaving 11 bases not matched to a gene.